The rows below give T cell receptor beta chains drawn from one sample of a study of PD-1 blockade in mismatch repair-deficient tumors. Their specific antigens are unknown. Repertoires were generated with immunoSEQ multiplex PCR, while TCRdb's copy carries only in-frame clones and drops some. Of some 10,000 clones detected, roughly 88% appear once; the ten largest clones hold roughly 12%. Source: cells cultured in vitro, taken from a patient treated with pembrolizumab. These receptors all stem from an adult with mismatch repair-deficient cancer. The CDR3 runs from the conserved cysteine through the conserved F or W. The D gene is left open where the match is weak. Not every row has a clone size; where given, it reads once, few, many or a size class.

>NA|TRBV27|TRBJ1-1|NA|14
CASSYYGGNTEAFF
TGTGCCAGCAGTTATTACGGCGGGAACACTGAAGCTTTCTTT
>TRBD2|TRBV11-2|TRBJ2-7|NA|17
CASSSETGLAGVDEQYF
TGTGCCAGCAGCTCTGAAACGGGACTAGCGGGAGTGGACGAGCAGTACTTC
>NA|TRBV7-8|TRBJ1-1|once|14
CASSIPGRNTEAFF
TGTGCCAGCAGTATCCCGGGTAGGAACACTGAAGCTTTCTTT
>NA|TRBV2|TRBJ2-7|large|15
CASTLVNLRAYEQYF
TGTGCCAGCACTTTGGTTAATTTGAGAGCGTACGAGCAGTACTTC
>NA|TRBV28|TRBJ2-5|NA|14
CASIPPGPRETQYF
TGTGCCAGCATTCCCCCGGGGCCTAGGGAGACCCAGTACTTC
>TRBD1|TRBV19|TRBJ1-2|NA|16
CASSRTGTLANYGYTF
TGTGCCAGTAGCAGGACAGGGACACTGGCTAACTATGGCTACACCTTC
>NA|TRBV7-2|TRBJ2-7|NA|14
CASSLNRDFYEQYF
TGTGCCAGCAGCTTAAACAGGGACTTCTACGAGCAGTACTTC
>NA|TRBV28|TRBJ1-1|NA|16
CASRRPQGTMNTEAFF
TGTGCCAGCAGGAGACCTCAGGGGACCATGAACACTGAAGCTTTCTTT
>NA|TRBV6-1|TRBJ2-7|once|11
CASSEGYEQYF
TGTGCCAGCAGTGAAGGGTACGAGCAGTACTTC
>NA|TRBV29-1|TRBJ1-1|NA|16
CSVELGARVGNPEAFF
TGCAGCGTTGAACTTGGGGCAAGAGTGGGGAATCCTGAAGCTTTCTTT
>TRBD1|TRBV2|TRBJ1-6|NA|15
CASRKPGQGNSPLHF
TGTGCCAGCAGGAAACCGGGACAGGGAAATTCACCCCTCCACTTT
>NA|TRBV28|TRBJ2-7|NA|13
CASSFTRSNEQYF
TGTGCCAGCAGTTTCACTAGAAGCAACGAGCAGTACTTC
>NA|TRBV5-1|TRBJ1-1|NA|13
CASSRGGDTEAFF
TGCGCCAGCAGTCGAGGTGGGGACACTGAAGCTTTCTTT